The following is a T cell receptor beta chain sequence with its context. Its binding antigen is unknown. This record comes from a study of T cells expressing NK-cell markers (dated by TCRdb to 2020 to 2021). As for the study more broadly: In sorted CD3+CD56+NKG2C+, CD3+CD56+NKG2C- and CD3+CD56-NKG2C+ T-cell subsets from about 8 donors, TCR beta-chain repertoires were profiled. Sequencing of the libraries produced 2 x 150 bp reads on Illumina HiSeq 2000/2500, MiSeq or NextSeq. All eight donors whose samples were sequenced were randomly selected healthy volunteers, three of them men and five women. Among the eight sequenced donors, only one was HCMV-seronegative, while the other seven were HCMV-seropositive.

Counted from cysteine to phenylalanine, this CDR3 has 17 amino acids. The entry carries no DNA sequence. General conclusions and limits of the study: It remained unclear whether the expanded NKG2C-expressing T cell clones were specific for HCMV antigens. For several donors, the dominant CD3+CD56+NKG2C+ clonotypes were among the top 10 CD8+ clonotypes and accounted for roughly 1.0-7.5% of CD8+ T cells. Those dominant clonotypes were again the most abundant among CD3+CD56-NKG2C+ cells in a handful of donors, at about 25-65%.

The sequencer was an Illumina HiSeq 2000. 5'RACE template switching, by which a universal primer site and unique molecular identifiers were added, was used to make TCR beta cDNA libraries. Priming for cDNA synthesis came from the TCR beta constant segment, and two successive PCR amplification steps followed. The paper's data handling went like this. MIGEC was used to demultiplex reads and group the reads by UMI, and MiTCR was used to assemble and quantify clonotypes. To exclude erroneous sequences, only TCR cDNA sequences supported by at least two reads were retained. The tcR package was used for downstream repertoire analysis, with clonotypes matched between fractions based on CDR3 nucleotide sequence plus V segment. Antigen specificity was annotated against VDJdb with VDJmatch, allowing one amino acid substitution in CDR3. TCRdb reprocessed the reads, and each CDR3 protein sequence is entered once, without DNA. TCRdb, not the original authors, processed these V and J calls. In this sample's table one finds 300,000 to 450,000 distinct CDR3 sequences. The ten biggest clones cover roughly 5.2% of the sample.

To determine HCMV serostatus, a commercial ELISA kit was used to detect HCMV-specific IgG in serum. Ficoll density gradient centrifugation was used to isolate peripheral blood mononuclear cells from blood. The V and J segments used are TRBV12-3 or TRBV12-4 and TRBJ2-2; without DNA, the TCRdb call of TRBD1 cannot be checked. This TCR came from a man aged 18-70 years in good health. The sample consisted of blood T cells: a sorted CD56 or NKG2C T cell subset, CD4+ or CD8+ T cells, or bulk PBMC T cells (not recorded which). The CDR3 region has the sequence CASSSRSLWDVTGELFF.